The following is a T cell receptor beta chain sequence with its context. Its antigen remains unidentified. The source of the sample is a study of a mutant IDH1 vaccine in newly diagnosed glioma. Across the whole study: At week 35 came visit V12, and visit V13 followed at week 47. Whole-study findings and limits: Apparently unrelated to pseudoprogression were changes in the top peripheral T cell clonotypes. Detectable vaccine-induced immune responses arose in about 93% of patients.

V lost 6 bases and J lost 5; bases outside the gene matches: 6. The V gene's germline CDR1 is MNHNY and CDR2 SVGAGI (reference sequence). CDR3 length: 14 residues. Time point defined: week 47, end of study. Vaccination used 300 ug of mutant IDH1 20-mer peptide per dose, with topical imiquimod. The study enrolled donors with new WHO grade 3 or 4 IDH1-mutant, ATRX-lost astrocytomas. Repertoires were generated with immunoSEQ multiplex PCR, while TCRdb's copy carries only in-frame clones and drops some. The sample has 60,000 to 70,000 clones; around 83% are singletons. This sequence joins TRBV6-6 and TRBJ1-4, with 7 bases lining up with TRBD1. This sequence was found in a man aged 25 to 45 with glioma. The source was PBMCs, collected from a glioma patient whose treatment included an IDH1 peptide vaccine. The CDR3: CASREQGLNEKLFF. The CDR3 nucleotides are TGTGCCAGCAGGGAACAGGGGTTAAATGAAAAACTGTTTTTT.